This T cell receptor beta chain derives from a study of identical twins. Whole-study results and caveats: Cord blood beta clonotypes that were abundant carried fewer insertions, and memory repertoires showed no such trend.

V shed 0 bases and J 9 bases; nucleotides not matched to a gene: 8. The V gene's germline CDR1 is LGHDT and CDR2 YNNKEL (reference sequence). The CDR3 length is 16 residues. This clonotype was seen ten or more times. Its antigen is unknown. TCRdb passed the 5' RACE reads through MiXCR, listing each CDR3 protein once. In the table there are about 280,000 distinct CDR3 sequences, about 8.1% of which are singletons. All donors were healthy, and all were Caucasian. This sample also belongs to another study, concerning yellow fever vaccine responses in identical twins. In that study: Twins reportedly showed a vaccine T cell response that seemed partly convergent and partly personalized.

The sample was memory (CD45RO+) T cells sorted from blood. This TCR derives from a woman between 18 and 29 years old in good health. The V and J genes are TRBV3-1 and TRBJ2-7; TRBD2 aligns across 13 bases. CDR3 nucleotide sequence: TGTGCCAGCAGCCAAGATTGGACTAGCGGGGGCCTAGGGCAGTACTTC. It translates to CASSQDWTSGGLGQYF.